This T cell receptor (beta chain) emerged from a study of blood T cells in healthy people across ages. Study results and limitations: The fall in TCR beta diversity per million T cells was roughly linear with age.

Sample-barcoded 5' priming and a J-beta primer mix drove a second PCR of roughly 6 to 12 cycles. Template switching added a 12-random-nucleotide identifier to every cDNA molecule. TCRdb redid the calling of the 5' RACE reads with MiXCR, one entry per CDR3 protein. Altogether 1.5 million to 1.8 million distinct CDR3 sequences are present, less than 45% being singletons, with the ten largest covering over 3.5%. Comments on this clonotype: Its antigen is unidentified.

The germline V gene has CDR1 LGHNA and CDR2 YNFKEQ. The CDR3 runs to 15 residues. The V and J ends lost 0 bases and 5 bases respectively, with 14 bases between them. Aged about 6 to 95, donors were systemically healthy Caucasians from Russia. In each sample, at least 6.5 million PBMCs were isolated. Source material: blood. The chain employs TRBV4-2 and TRBJ2-7; D not certain. The origin of this receptor is a young woman in good health. In nucleotides, the CDR3 is TGTGCCAGCAGCCAAGATGACGGGTCCCCCAACGAGCAGTACTTC. Protein sequence: CASSQDDGSPNEQYF.